A single sample is the source of the 20 T cell receptor beta chains below, sequenced in a study of T cell responses to AZD1222 COVID-19 vaccine. TCRdb keeps only in-frame clones here, not all; method: immunoSEQ multiplex PCR. The sample shows around 110,000 clones, about 80% of them seen only once. The specimen was peripheral blood, collected on day 0 of AZD1222 vaccination. These receptors were taken from an adult in good health.

In its sample, this clone was seen once. This chain links TRBV15 with TRBJ1-2; D is uncertain. The CDR3 has 12 amino acids. CDR1 and CDR2 (germline): LNHNV, YYDKDF (reference sequence). The ends were cut back, 4 bases at V and 4 bases at J, with 7 bases in the middle. The CDR3 loop is CATSIDGYGYTF. The CDR3 DNA sequence: TGTGCCACCAGCATAGACGGCTATGGCTACACCTTC.

The chain has TRBV7-2 and TRBJ1-1; a possible D gene is TRBD1 (6 bases). V was shortened by 5 bases and J by 0 bases, with 16 bases between the two germline ends. This CDR3 is 16 amino acids long. CDR1 is SGHTA, CDR2 FQGNSA, per germline. The CDR3 DNA follows: TGTGCCAGCAGCCCATATCCGACAGGCATGAACACTGAAGCTTTCTTT. This gives the protein CASSPYPTGMNTEAFF.

The chain joins TRBV28 to TRBJ1-1, with D possibly being TRBD1 (6 bases). The length of the CDR3 is 12 residues. Trimming removed 10 bases from V and 6 bases from J, with 15 bases in between. Germline V gene lookup returns CDR1 MDHEN and CDR2 SYDVKM. CDR3 protein: CATGTNTAEAFF. CDR3 sequence (DNA): TGTGCCACCGGGACAAACACTGCTGAAGCTTTCTTT.

This chain connects TRBV4-2 to TRBJ2-1; D is undetermined. The CDR3 consists of 14 residues. The V gene's germline CDR1 is LGHNA and CDR2 YNFKEQ. The V gene lost 1 base and the J gene lost 5 bases, with 9 bases spanning the gap. The CDR3 nucleotides are TGTGCCAGCAGCCAAGGGGATCGGGACAATGAGCAGTTCTTC. As protein: CASSQGDRDNEQFF.

This clone has only one observation. The chain carries TRBV16 and TRBJ1-2; 8 nucleotides match TRBD1. The CDR3 is made up of 14 amino acids. Looked up from germline, CDR1 is KGHSY and CDR2 is FQNENV. V was pared by 1 base and J by 7 bases, with 5 bases of the junction left unmatched. The DNA for the CDR3 is TGTGCCAGCAGCCAATATGACAGGGGAAGTGGCTACACCTTC. Translation gives CASSQYDRGSGYTF.

This sequence joins TRBV7-9 and TRBJ2-1; possible D gene TRBD2, 6 bases. The CDR3 loop spans 13 amino acids. V was clipped by 5 bases and J by 9 bases, with 14 bases between them. Germline-derived CDR1 and CDR2 are SEHNR and FQNEAQ (reference sequence). CDR3 nucleotides: TGTGCCAGCAGCCCTCCGGGGGTGAGTGAGCAGTTCTTC. It translates to CASSPPGVSEQFF.

The chain uses TRBV5-1 and TRBJ2-3; TRBD1 is a possible D gene (6 bases). V lost 5 bases, J lost 5 bases, and 15 bases lay in between. This CDR3 is built from 14 residues. The germline V gene has CDR1 SGHRS and CDR2 YFSETQ. The CDR3 sequence is CASRPQGLKDTQYF. The CDR3 coding sequence is TGCGCCAGCAGGCCCCAGGGGCTTAAAGATACGCAGTATTTT.

The chain uses TRBV25-1 and TRBJ1-5; possible D gene TRBD1, 5 bases. The V end was cut by 3 bases, the J end by 5 bases, with 14 bases between. Germline CDR1 and CDR2: MGHDK and SYGVNS. This CDR3 contains 15 residues. The CDR3 nucleotides are TGTGCCAGCAGTGACATAGGGGAGGCCTATCAGCCCCAGCATTTT. Protein sequence: CASSDIGEAYQPQHF.

The chain combines TRBV29-1 with TRBJ2-7, with TRBD1 matching over 7 bases. Germline CDR1 is SQVTM and CDR2 is ANQGSEA. CDR3 length: 12 amino acids. The V gene end was trimmed by 7 bases and the J gene end by 2 bases; junction bases not matched to a gene: 5. Written as DNA, the CDR3 is TGCAGCGCCGGGACAGCTGCCTACGAGCAGTACTTC. Translated: CSAGTAAYEQYF.

This clone has a single count. This chain joins TRBV12-3 or TRBV12-4 and TRBJ2-5; TRBD1 is a possible D gene (6 bases). The V and J ends lost 3 bases and 4 bases respectively, with 6 bases between them. This CDR3 has 12 amino acids. The CDR3, as DNA: TGTGCCAGCAGTTTCAGGGGAGAGACCCAGTACTTC. Translation: CASSFRGETQYF.

The chain couples TRBV9 to TRBJ2-1; 8 nucleotides match TRBD2. The trim removed 4 bases at V and 6 bases at J, leaving 9 bases unmatched. Germline V lookup: CDR1 SGDLS, CDR2 YYNGEE. CDR3 size: 15 residues. The CDR3, as DNA: TGTGCCAGCAGCACCCGGGGGGGGCTATTCAATGAGCAGTTCTTC. This codes for CASSTRGGLFNEQFF. Drawing the rest from reference TRBV9 and TRBJ2-1, the complete variable domain is DSGVTQTPKHLITATGQRVTLRCSPRSGDLSVYWYQQSLDQGLQFLIQYYNGEERAKGNILERFSAQQFPDLHSELNLSSLELGDSALYFCASSTRGGLFNEQFFGPGTRLTVL.

The chain links TRBV5-6 to TRBJ2-5; TRBD1 agrees at 7 bases. J gave up 5 bases and V 3 bases, and 10 bases lay outside the gene matches. Germline V gene sequence: CDR1 SGHDT, CDR2 YYEEEE. CDR3 length equals 15 residues. Written as DNA, the CDR3 is TGTGCCAGCAGCTCAATCGTCGACAGGGTTGAGACCCAGTACTTC. Translated, it gives CASSSIVDRVETQYF.

CDR3 bases: TGTGCCAGCAGCTTACTAGGGCTAGGTCCTGAAGCTTTCTTT. It yields the protein CASSLLGLGPEAFF. The chain recombines TRBV11-2 with TRBJ1-1; no clear D gene. Germline V gene sequence: CDR1 SGHAT, CDR2 FQNNGV. Deletions cut 2 bases from V and 6 bases from J, with 13 bases between. The CDR3 has 14 amino acids. The complete variable domain, with remaining parts taken from reference TRBV11-2 and TRBJ1-1, reads EAGVAQSPRYKIIEKRQSVAFWCNPISGHATLYWYQQILGQGPKLLIQFQNNGVVDDSQLPKDRFSAERLKGVDSTLKIQPAKLEDSAVYLCASSLLGLGPEAFFGQGTRLTVV.

The chain employs TRBV5-4 and TRBJ2-3, with D uncertain. V was cut by 0 bases and J by 3 bases, with 5 bases left in between. The CDR3 runs to 13 residues. The germline V gene has CDR1 SGHNT and CDR2 YYREEE (reference sequence). In DNA, the CDR3 is TGTGCCAGCAGCTTGGTGGGGACAGATACGCAGTATTTT. Protein: CASSLVGTDTQYF.

The V gene is TRBV5-1, the J gene TRBJ2-5; D is unclear. With 1 base removed from V and 0 bases from J, the gap between germline ends came to 7 bases. The germline CDR1 and CDR2 sequences are SGHRS and YFSETQ. CDR3 length: 14 residues. The CDR3 loop reads CASSLRVYQETQYF. The CDR3 DNA reads TGCGCCAGCAGCTTGAGGGTTTACCAAGAGACCCAGTACTTC.

The chain couples TRBV24-1 to TRBJ2-1, with 12 bases identical to TRBD2. The junction had 18 bases not matched to a gene; V was cut back by 4 bases and J by 6 bases. Germline loops: CDR1 KGHDR, CDR2 SFDVKD. The CDR3 spans 20 residues. The CDR3 DNA follows: TGTGCCACCAGTGACCCTGTGGGTGGCTCGACTAGCGGGAGCGGCAATGAGCAGTTCTTC. This translates into CATSDPVGGSTSGSGNEQFF.

This chain links TRBV7-8 with TRBJ1-1; 8 nucleotides align to TRBD1. Germline V lookup: CDR1 SGHVS, CDR2 FQNEAQ. This CDR3 has 15 residues. The V segment lost 5 bases and the J segment 7 bases; nucleotides outside the gene matches: 12. The CDR3 spells CASSRQGQGWGEAFF. CDR3 nucleotide sequence: TGTGCCAGCAGCCGCCAAGGACAGGGCTGGGGTGAAGCTTTCTTT. Full variable domain (missing parts from reference TRBV7-8 and TRBJ1-1): GAGVSQSPRYKVAKRGQDVALRCDPISGHVSLFWYQQALGQGPEFLTYFQNEAQLDKSGLPSDRFFAERPEGSVSTLKIQRTQQEDSAVYLCASSRQGQGWGEAFFGQGTRLTVV.

This clone has a single count. The chain recombines TRBV19 with TRBJ1-1, with D hard to call. CDR1 LNHDA and CDR2 SQIVND come from the germline V gene (reference sequence). V was clipped by 4 bases and J by 7 bases, with 28 bases between them. There are 18 residues in the CDR3. CDR3 amino acids: CASSTPPTGWAIYCEAFF. CDR3 bases: TGTGCCAGTAGTACCCCCCCGACCGGGTGGGCTATATACTGTGAAGCTTTCTTT.

The V and J genes are TRBV28 and TRBJ1-1; weak D call: TRBD1 (5 bases). The length of the CDR3 is 14 residues. The V end lost 5 bases, the J end lost 6 bases, and 16 bases lay between the germline ends. Germline V gene sequence: CDR1 MDHEN, CDR2 SYDVKM. The CDR3 coding sequence is TGTGCCAGCAGTGGGGGGAACCGGGCGGCTGAAGCTTTCTTT. Amino acids: CASSGGNRAAEAFF.

The CDR3 here is CASSLGQGGESEAFF. In nucleotides, the CDR3 is TGTGCCAGCAGCTTAGGACAGGGGGGCGAGAGTGAAGCTTTCTTT. The genes are TRBV7-9 and TRBJ1-1; 9 nucleotides agree with TRBD1. Germline V CDR1 and CDR2: SEHNR, FQNEAQ (reference sequence). CDR3 size: 15 residues. V lost 1 base to trimming and J lost 7 bases; unmatched junction nucleotides: 7.